This TCR beta chain was observed in a study of technical replicates of blood from four donors. Germline lookup yields CDR1 SGHDT and CDR2 YYEEEE. The CDR3 consists of 15 residues. Trimming cost V 1 base and J 4 bases, with 11 bases left between them. Measured with immunoSEQ multiplex PCR; TCRdb has only the in-frame clones, and not every one. The sample holds some 73,000 clones, roughly 90% seen once. This clone was seen a single time. J is TRBJ1-4 and V is TRBV5-6; D not certain. Sequences were obtained from PBMCs. The TCR sequence derives from a human donor in good health. Some clones in this sample may be carry-over from other donors' samples. CDR3 region: CASSLLSGFNEKLFF. The CDR3 DNA sequence: TGTGCCAGCAGCTTGTTATCCGGGTTTAATGAAAAACTGTTTTTT.